Presented here are 10 T cell receptor beta chains from one specimen sequenced in a study of control samples from healthy donors and cancer patients. Assay used: immunoSEQ multiplex PCR; TCRdb lists only in-frame clones, some missing. The sample shows 150,000 to 200,000 clones, roughly 92% of them seen only once. Sequenced input: blood. These receptor sequences come from a young man in good health.

The chain recombines TRBV19 with TRBJ1-2; 7 nucleotides agree with TRBD1. Germline CDR1 and CDR2: LNHDA and SQIVND (reference sequence). V lost 6 bases, J lost 4 bases, and 20 bases stayed unmatched. This CDR3 has 18 residues. Here the CDR3 reads CASSPGGRQGDGGYGYTF. The CDR3 nucleotides read TGTGCCAGTAGCCCAGGGGGGAGACAGGGAGATGGGGGCTATGGCTACACCTTC.

CDR3 sequence: CASSLGGFYEQYF. In DNA, the CDR3 is TGTGCCAGCAGCTTGGGGGGGTTCTACGAGCAGTACTTC. The rearrangement links TRBV7-6 to TRBJ2-7; 7 bases line up with TRBD2. In germline, CDR1 is SGHVS, CDR2 FNYEAQ. Losses at the gene ends were 3 bases for V and 3 bases for J; bases not matched to a gene: 2. The CDR3 is 13 residues long. The full variable domain, in which reference TRBV7-6 and TRBJ2-7 provide the parts outside the CDR3, is GAGVSQSPRYKVTKRGQDVALRCDPISGHVSLYWYRQALGQGPEFLTYFNYEAQQDKSGLPNDRFSAERPEGSISTLTIQRTEQRDSAMYRCASSLGGFYEQYFGPGTRLTVT.

The gene calls are TRBV6-5 and TRBJ2-2; unclear D gene. Germline CDR1 is MNHEY and CDR2 is SVGAGI. V lost 2 bases, J lost 2 bases, and 0 bases lay in between. There are 12 residues in the CDR3. CDR3 bases: TGTGCCAGCAGTTACAACACCGGGGAGCTGTTTTTT. Its translation: CASSYNTGELFF.

The V gene is TRBV12-3 or TRBV12-4, the J gene TRBJ1-1; D unclear. V lost 4 bases and J lost 5, with 11 bases in between. This CDR3 contains 13 residues. CDR3 sequence (DNA): TGTGCCAGCAGTTACACCGTTGCTACTGAAGCTTTCTTT. Translating it yields CASSYTVATEAFF.

The V call is TRBV3-1 (or the pseudogene TRBV3-2), the J call TRBJ2-2; 7 bases map to TRBD1. The V segment lost 4 bases and the J segment 3 bases; nucleotides outside the gene matches: 5. The CDR3 sequence is 15 residues long. CDR1 and CDR2 from the germline V gene are LGHDT and YNNKEL (reference sequence). The CDR3 DNA is TGTGCCAGCAGCCCTGTTGACAGGGACACCGGGGAGCTGTTTTTT. Amino acids: CASSPVDRDTGELFF.

The gene calls are TRBV4-1 and TRBJ2-3; D is undetermined. Trimming left V 0 bases short and J 4 bases short, with 8 bases between. Germline CDR1 MGHRA, CDR2 YSYEKL. The length of the CDR3 is 14 residues. In DNA form, the CDR3 reads TGCGCCAGCAGCCAAGAGGGGTTCCCAGATACGCAGTATTTT. Translating it yields CASSQEGFPDTQYF.

The rearrangement links TRBV4-1 to TRBJ1-4, with TRBD1 matching 8 bases. Germline CDR1 is MGHRA and CDR2 is YSYEKL. The trim removed 4 bases at V and 6 bases at J, leaving 4 bases unmatched. The CDR3 spans 14 residues. The DNA for the CDR3 is TGCGCCAGCAGCCTACAGGGGGGTGATGAAAAACTGTTTTTT. Amino acid sequence: CASSLQGGDEKLFF.

CDR3 DNA sequence: TGTGCCAGCGGTCCCGGGACTAGAGTTGCCTACAATGAGCAGTTCTTC. It is translated as CASGPGTRVAYNEQFF. The genes are TRBV5-6 and TRBJ2-1; 8 bases fit TRBD2. The V gene's germline CDR1 is SGHDT and CDR2 YYEEEE. This CDR3 spans 16 amino acids. With V trimmed by 7 bases and J by 2 bases, 11 bases remained unmatched.

The chain links TRBV4-3 to TRBJ1-2; D is unresolved. The CDR3 sequence is 15 residues long. V was pared by 0 bases and J by 4 bases, with 12 bases between. The germline V gene has CDR1 LGHNA and CDR2 YSLEER. CDR3: CASSQEKGSAYGYTF. CDR3 nucleotides: TGCGCCAGCAGCCAAGAGAAGGGATCCGCCTATGGCTACACCTTC.

Only one count was recorded for this clone. The chain employs TRBV27 and TRBJ1-1, with D possibly TRBD1 on 5 matching bases. The CDR3 has 14 residues. The V end lost 3 bases, the J end lost 6 bases, and 14 bases lay between the germline ends. The germline CDR1 and CDR2 sequences are MNHEY and SMNVEV (reference sequence). The CDR3 loop reads CASSFSAGSPEAFF. CDR3 sequence (DNA): TGTGCCAGCAGTTTTTCGGCAGGGTCCCCTGAAGCTTTCTTT.